The T cell receptor beta chain described here comes from a study of response to subunit inactivated influenza vaccine. A single record per CDR3 protein comes from TCRdb applying MiXCR to the RT-PCR reads. The sample has fewer than 600,000 distinct CDR3 sequences, 7.2% seen once. The study, taken as a whole, reports: It was the authors' suggestion that each seasonal influenza vaccination recruits few new T cells.

On this clonotype itself: The antigen remains unidentified.

Trimming removed 5 bases at V and 3 bases at J, with 14 bases between. The CDR3 covers 16 residues. The germline gives CDR1 SGHVS, CDR2 FQNEAQ. The chain recombines TRBV7-8 with TRBJ2-6, with D maybe TRBD1 (5 bases). The TCR originated in a man aged 50-75 years who received an inactivated influenza vaccine. This material consisted of PBMCs from blood, taken roughly 24 months after vaccination. Here the CDR3 reads CASSPPMGHGANVLTF. CDR3 sequence (DNA): TGTGCCAGCAGCCCGCCAATGGGGCATGGGGCCAACGTCCTGACTTTC.